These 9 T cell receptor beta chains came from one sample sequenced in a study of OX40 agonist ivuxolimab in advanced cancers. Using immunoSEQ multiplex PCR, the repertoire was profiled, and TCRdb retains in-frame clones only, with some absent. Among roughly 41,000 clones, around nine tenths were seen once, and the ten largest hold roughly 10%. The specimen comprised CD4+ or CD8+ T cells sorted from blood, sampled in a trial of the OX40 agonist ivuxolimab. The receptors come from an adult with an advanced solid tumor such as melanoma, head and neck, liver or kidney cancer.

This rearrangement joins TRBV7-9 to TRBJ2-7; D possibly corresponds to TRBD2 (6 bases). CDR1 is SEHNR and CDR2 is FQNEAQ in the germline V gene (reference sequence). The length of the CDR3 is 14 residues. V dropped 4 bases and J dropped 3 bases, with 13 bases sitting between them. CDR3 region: CASSYGDSHYEQYF. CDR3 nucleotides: TGTGCCAGCAGCTACGGGGACTCCCACTACGAGCAGTACTTC.

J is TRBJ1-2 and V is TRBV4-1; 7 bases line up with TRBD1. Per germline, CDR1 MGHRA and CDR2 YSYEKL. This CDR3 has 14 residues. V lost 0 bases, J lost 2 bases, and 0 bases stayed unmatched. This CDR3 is CASSQDRGNYGYTF. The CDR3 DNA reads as TGCGCCAGCAGCCAAGACAGGGGGAACTATGGCTACACCTTC.

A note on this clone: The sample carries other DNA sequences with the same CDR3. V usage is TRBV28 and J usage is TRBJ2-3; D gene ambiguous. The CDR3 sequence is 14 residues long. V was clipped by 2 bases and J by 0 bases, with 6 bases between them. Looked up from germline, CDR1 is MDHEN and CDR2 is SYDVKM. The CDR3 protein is CASSLLESTDTQYF. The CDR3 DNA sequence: TGTGCCAGCAGTTTACTGGAGAGCACAGATACGCAGTATTTT.

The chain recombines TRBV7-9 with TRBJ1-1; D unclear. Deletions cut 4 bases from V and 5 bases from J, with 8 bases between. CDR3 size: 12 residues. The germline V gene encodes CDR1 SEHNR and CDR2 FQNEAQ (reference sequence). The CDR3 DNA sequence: TGTGCCAGCAGCTCGGGTGGAACTGAAGCTTTCTTT. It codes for CASSSGGTEAFF. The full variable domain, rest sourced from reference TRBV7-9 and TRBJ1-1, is DTGVSQNPRHKITKRGQNVTFRCDPISEHNRLYWYRQTLGQGPEFLTYFQNEAQLEKSRLLSDRFSAERPKGSFSTLEIQRTEQGDSAMYLCASSSGGTEAFFGQGTRLTVV.

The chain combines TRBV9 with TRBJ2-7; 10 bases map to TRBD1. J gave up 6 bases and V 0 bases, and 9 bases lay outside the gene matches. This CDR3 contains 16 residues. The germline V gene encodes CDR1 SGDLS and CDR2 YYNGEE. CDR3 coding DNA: TGTGCCAGCAGCGTAGAGGATGGGACAGGGGTTTTCGAGCAGTACTTC. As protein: CASSVEDGTGVFEQYF.

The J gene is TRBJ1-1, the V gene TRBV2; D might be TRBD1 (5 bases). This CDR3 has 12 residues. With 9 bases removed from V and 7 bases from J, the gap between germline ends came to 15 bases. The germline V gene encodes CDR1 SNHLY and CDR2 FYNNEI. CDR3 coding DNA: TGTGCCAGAGGCCTACGGGGGTTTGAAGCTTTCTTT. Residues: CARGLRGFEAFF. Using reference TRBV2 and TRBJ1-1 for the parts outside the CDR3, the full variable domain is EPEVTQTPSHQVTQMGQEVILRCVPISNHLYFYWYRQILGQKVEFLVSFYNNEISEKSEIFDDQFSVERPDGSNFTLKIRSTKLEDSAMYFCARGLRGFEAFFGQGTRLTVV.

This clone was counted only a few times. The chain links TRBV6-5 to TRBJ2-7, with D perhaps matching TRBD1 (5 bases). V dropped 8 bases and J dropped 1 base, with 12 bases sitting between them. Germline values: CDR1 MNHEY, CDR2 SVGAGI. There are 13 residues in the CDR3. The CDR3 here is CASSGRVSYEQYF. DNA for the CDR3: TGTGCCAGCTCGGGCAGGGTGTCCTACGAGCAGTACTTC.

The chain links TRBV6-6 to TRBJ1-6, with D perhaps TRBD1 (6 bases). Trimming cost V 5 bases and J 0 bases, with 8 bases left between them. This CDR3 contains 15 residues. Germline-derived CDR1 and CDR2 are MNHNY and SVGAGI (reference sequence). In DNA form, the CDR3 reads TGTGCCAGCAGTCTACAGGGCTCCTATAATTCACCCCTCCACTTT. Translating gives CASSLQGSYNSPLHF.

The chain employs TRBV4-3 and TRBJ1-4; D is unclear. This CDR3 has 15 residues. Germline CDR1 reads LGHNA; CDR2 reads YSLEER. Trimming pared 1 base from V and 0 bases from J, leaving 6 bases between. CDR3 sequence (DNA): TGCGCCAGCAGCCAAGGCTTTGCAACTAATGAAAAACTGTTTTTT. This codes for CASSQGFATNEKLFF.